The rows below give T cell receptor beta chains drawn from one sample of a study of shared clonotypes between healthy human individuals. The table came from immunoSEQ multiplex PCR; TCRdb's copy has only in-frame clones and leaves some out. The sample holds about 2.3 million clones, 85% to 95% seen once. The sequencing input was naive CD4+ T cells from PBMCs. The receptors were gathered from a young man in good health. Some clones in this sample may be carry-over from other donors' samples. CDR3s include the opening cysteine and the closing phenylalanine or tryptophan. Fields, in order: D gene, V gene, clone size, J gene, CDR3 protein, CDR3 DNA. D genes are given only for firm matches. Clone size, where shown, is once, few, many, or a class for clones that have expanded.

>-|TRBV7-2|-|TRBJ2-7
CASSVAGTSIYEQYF
TGTGCCAGCAGCGTAGCCGGGACTTCGATCTACGAGCAGTACTTC
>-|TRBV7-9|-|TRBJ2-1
CASSLLNEQFF
TGTGCCAGCAGCTTGCTCAATGAGCAGTTCTTC
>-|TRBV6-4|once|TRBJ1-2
CASSGTDRGYTF
TGTGCCAGCAGTGGGACAGATAGGGGCTACACCTTC
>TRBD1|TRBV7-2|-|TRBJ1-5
CASSPSGQGLGQPQHF
TGTGCCAGCAGCCCGTCGGGACAGGGGTTGGGGCAGCCCCAGCATTTT
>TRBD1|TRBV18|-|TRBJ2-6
CASSGTGGTSGANVLTF
TGTGCCAGCTCAGGGACAGGGGGAACCTCTGGGGCCAACGTCCTGACTTTC
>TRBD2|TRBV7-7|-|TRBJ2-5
CASSAWTSGTNRLVTQYF
TGTGCCAGCAGCGCATGGACTAGCGGGACCAACCGCCTTGTGACCCAGTACTTC
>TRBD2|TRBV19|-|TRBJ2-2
CASSLPAGGYAGELFF
TGTGCCAGTAGTTTGCCGGCGGGAGGGTACGCCGGGGAGCTGTTTTTT
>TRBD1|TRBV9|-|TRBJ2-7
CASSVVLVGTGSPYEQYF
TGTGCCAGCAGCGTAGTTTTGGTCGGGACAGGGTCTCCCTACGAGCAGTACTTC
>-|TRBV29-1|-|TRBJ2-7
CSVGESFSSYEQYF
TGCAGCGTTGGGGAATCGTTTAGCTCCTACGAGCAGTACTTC
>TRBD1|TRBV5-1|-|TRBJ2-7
CASSFPGQGKEQYF
TGCGCCAGCAGCTTCCCGGGACAGGGAAAGGAGCAGTACTTC
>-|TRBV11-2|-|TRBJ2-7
CASSPTASGEQYF
TGTGCCAGCAGCCCCACGGCCAGCGGCGAGCAGTACTTC
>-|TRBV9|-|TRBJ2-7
CASSVVHEQYF
TGTGCCAGCAGCGTAGTCCACGAGCAGTACTTC
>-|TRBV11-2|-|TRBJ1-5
CASSLGGTHQPQHF
TGTGCCAGCAGCTTAGGCGGGACTCATCAGCCCCAGCATTTT
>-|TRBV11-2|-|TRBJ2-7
CASSLDLGLAVEQYF
TGTGCCAGCAGCTTAGATCTAGGCCTAGCAGTAGAGCAGTACTTC
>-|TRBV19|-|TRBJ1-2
CASSIGRGSIYGYTF
TGTGCCAGTAGTATAGGCAGGGGATCAATTTATGGCTACACCTTC
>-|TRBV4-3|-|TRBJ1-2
CASSQDLNRTPIYGYTF
TGCGCCAGCAGCCAAGACCTCAACAGGACTCCTATTTATGGCTACACCTTC
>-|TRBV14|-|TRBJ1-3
CASSQADRIGNTIYF
TGTGCCAGCAGCCAAGCGGACAGAATCGGAAACACCATATATTTT
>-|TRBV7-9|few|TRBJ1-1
CASSLEDGTEAFF
TGTGCCAGCAGCCTCGAGGATGGCACTGAAGCTTTCTTT
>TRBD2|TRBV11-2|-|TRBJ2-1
CASSLGTSGSSYNEQFF
TGTGCCAGCAGCTTAGGGACTAGCGGGAGCTCCTACAATGAGCAGTTCTTC
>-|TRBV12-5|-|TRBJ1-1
CASGLVLQGTNTEAFF
TGTGCTAGTGGTTTGGTACTTCAGGGCACGAACACTGAAGCTTTCTTT
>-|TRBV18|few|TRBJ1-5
CASSRANSNQPQHF
TGTGCCAGCTCACGGGCAAATAGCAATCAGCCCCAGCATTTT
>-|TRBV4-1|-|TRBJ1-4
CASSQMNEKLFF
TGCGCCAGCAGCCAGATGAATGAAAAACTGTTTTTT
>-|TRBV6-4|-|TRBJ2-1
CASSPQSSYNEQFF
TGTGCCAGCAGTCCTCAGAGCTCCTACAATGAGCAGTTCTTC
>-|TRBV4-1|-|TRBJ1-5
CASSQGGISNQPQHF
TGCGCCAGCAGCCAAGGGGGAATAAGCAATCAGCCCCAGCATTTT
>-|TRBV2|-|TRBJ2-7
CASRGGGYEQYF
TGTGCCAGCCGTGGGGGTGGTTACGAGCAGTACTTC
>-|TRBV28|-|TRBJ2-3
CASKGSLSTDTQYF
TGTGCCAGCAAAGGAAGCCTCAGCACAGATACGCAGTATTTT
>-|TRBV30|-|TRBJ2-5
CAWSVGFRDVALEQYF
TGTGCCTGGAGTGTAGGCTTCAGGGATGTGGCTTTGGAGCAGTACTTC